A selection of T cell receptor beta chains follows, all from one sample in a study of blood T cells in healthy people across ages. Via MiXCR, TCRdb re-called the 5' RACE reads, giving one row per CDR3 protein. Here the sample spans about 1.8 million distinct CDR3 sequences, around 50% being singletons. The sequencing input was blood. These receptors all stem from a woman aged 35 to 49 in good health. Each CDR3 is given with its conserved first and last residue. The D gene is left open where the match is weak. Some rows mark clone size as missing; the rest say once, few, many or name a class of expanded clone.

size: -; D: -; V: TRBV4-1; J: TRBJ2-3; length: 17; CDR3: CASSQEPPRGGTDPQYF; DNA: TGCGCCAGCAGCCAAGAGCCGCCGAGGGGGGGAACAGATCCGCAGTATTTT
size: -; D: -; V: TRBV12-3/TRBV12-4; J: TRBJ2-4; length: 17; CDR3: CASSFSGAVGAKNIQYF; DNA: TGTGCCAGCAGTTTTTCCGGGGCGGTGGGAGCCAAAAACATTCAGTACTTC
size: few; D: -; V: TRBV7-9; J: TRBJ2-5; length: 15; CDR3: CASSPSRAQGETQYF; DNA: TGTGCCAGCAGCCCGAGCCGGGCCCAGGGGGAGACCCAGTACTTC
size: few; D: TRBD1; V: TRBV3-1; J: TRBJ1-2; length: 14; CDR3: CASSQGQGVYGYTF; DNA: TGTGCCAGCAGCCAAGGGCAGGGGGTCTATGGCTACACCTTC
size: -; D: TRBD1; V: TRBV7-6; J: TRBJ2-5; length: 15; CDR3: CASSFSDRGWETQYF; DNA: TGTGCCAGCAGCTTCTCGGACAGGGGATGGGAGACCCAGTACTTC
size: few; D: -; V: TRBV9; J: TRBJ1-2; length: 15; CDR3: CASSVAMDSPYGYTF; DNA: TGTGCCAGCAGCGTAGCCATGGACAGTCCGTATGGCTACACCTTC
size: -; D: TRBD1; V: TRBV2; J: TRBJ2-1; length: 18; CDR3: CASRIRLIPGQGHNEQFF; DNA: TGTGCCAGCAGAATTCGGCTAATCCCGGGACAGGGGCACAATGAGCAGTTCTTC
size: -; D: -; V: TRBV21-1; J: TRBJ1-5; length: 15; CDR3: CASSLRRDSNQPQHF; DNA: TGTGCCAGCAGCCTTCGGAGAGATAGCAATCAGCCCCAGCATTTT
size: -; D: TRBD1; V: TRBV20-1; J: TRBJ1-5; length: 13; CDR3: CSASGDRDQPQHF; DNA: TGCAGTGCTAGCGGGGACAGGGACCAGCCCCAGCATTTT
size: -; D: -; V: TRBV20-1; J: TRBJ2-5; length: 13; CDR3: CSAGTGIQETQYF; DNA: TGCAGTGCCGGGACCGGGATCCAAGAGACCCAGTACTTC
size: once; D: TRBD1; V: TRBV9; J: TRBJ2-1; length: 15; CDR3: CVSSVEGSQGDEQFF; DNA: TGTGTCAGCAGCGTAGAGGGGAGTCAGGGGGATGAGCAGTTCTTC
size: few; D: -; V: TRBV27; J: TRBJ2-7; length: 13; CDR3: CASSSRPDYEQYF; DNA: TGTGCCAGCAGTAGCCGGCCAGACTACGAGCAGTACTTC
size: few; D: -; V: TRBV5-1; J: TRBJ1-2; length: 14; CDR3: CASSLEGLGYGYTF; DNA: TGTGCCAGCAGTTTAGAGGGGCTCGGCTATGGCTACACCTTC
size: few; D: TRBD1; V: TRBV10-3; J: TRBJ2-7; length: 14; CDR3: CAISATGGSNEQYF; DNA: TGTGCCATCAGTGCGACAGGGGGCTCCAACGAGCAGTACTTC
size: -; D: -; V: TRBV20-1; J: TRBJ1-2; length: 10; CDR3: CSAVAYGYTF; DNA: TGCAGTGCTGTTGCGTATGGCTACACCTTC
size: -; D: -; V: TRBV15; J: TRBJ1-2; length: 13; CDR3: CATSRGTNYGYTF; DNA: TGTGCCACCAGCAGGGGGACTAACTATGGCTACACCTTC
size: -; D: -; V: TRBV9; J: TRBJ2-5; length: 14; CDR3: CASSVEAWGETQYF; DNA: TGTGCCAGCAGCGTAGAGGCCTGGGGAGAGACCCAGTACTTC
size: few; D: -; V: TRBV6-5; J: TRBJ1-6; length: 16; CDR3: CASSYATGFINSPLHF; DNA: TGTGCCAGCAGTTACGCCACAGGGTTTATTAATTCACCCCTCCACTTT
size: few; D: -; V: TRBV12-3/TRBV12-4; J: TRBJ2-7; length: 13; CDR3: CASSIGPIYEQYF; DNA: TGTGCCAGCAGCATCGGACCCATCTACGAGCAGTACTTC
size: few; D: TRBD2; V: TRBV29-1; J: TRBJ2-7; length: 14; CDR3: CSVEGLAGSYEQYF; DNA: TGCAGCGTAGAAGGGCTAGCGGGGTCCTACGAGCAGTACTTC
size: few; D: TRBD2; V: TRBV20-1; J: TRBJ2-4; length: 15; CDR3: CSARRLAGVKNIQYF; DNA: TGCAGTGCTAGGAGGCTAGCGGGGGTCAAAAACATTCAGTACTTC
size: -; D: TRBD1; V: TRBV5-6; J: TRBJ2-3; length: 16; CDR3: CASNPDRGSSTDTQYF; DNA: TGTGCCAGCAACCCTGACAGGGGTTCTAGCACAGATACGCAGTATTTT